This T cell receptor (beta chain) is drawn from a study of blood T cells in healthy people across ages. Trimming took 1 base from V and 2 from J; bases not matched to a gene: 9. CDR1 is SGHVS, CDR2 FNYEAQ, per germline. This CDR3 is built from 17 residues. General observations from the study: TCR beta diversity, measured per million T cells, fell in a roughly linear way with age.

It was with a sample-barcoded 5' primer and a J-beta primer mix that a second PCR of about 6 to 11 cycles was run. Each cDNA molecule was tagged by a template-switch adaptor with 12 random nucleotides. Each sample yielded at least 3 million CDR3-containing paired-end reads. TCRdb used MiXCR to reprocess the 5' RACE reads, holding one entry per CDR3 protein. The sample contains 1,500,000 or so distinct CDR3 sequences, 42% of which appear only once. Each donor was a healthy Caucasian individual from Russia, aged about 6 to 95. This clonotype has more than one count but fewer than ten. Its specificity is unknown.

What was sequenced was blood. This sequence originates from a woman younger than 30 in good health. The chain joins TRBV7-6 to TRBJ2-3, with TRBD2 identical over 7 bases. CDR3 nucleotide sequence: TGTGCCAGCAGCTTAGGCACCCTAGCGGACTACACAGATACGCAGTATTTT. Its translation is CASSLGTLADYTDTQYF.